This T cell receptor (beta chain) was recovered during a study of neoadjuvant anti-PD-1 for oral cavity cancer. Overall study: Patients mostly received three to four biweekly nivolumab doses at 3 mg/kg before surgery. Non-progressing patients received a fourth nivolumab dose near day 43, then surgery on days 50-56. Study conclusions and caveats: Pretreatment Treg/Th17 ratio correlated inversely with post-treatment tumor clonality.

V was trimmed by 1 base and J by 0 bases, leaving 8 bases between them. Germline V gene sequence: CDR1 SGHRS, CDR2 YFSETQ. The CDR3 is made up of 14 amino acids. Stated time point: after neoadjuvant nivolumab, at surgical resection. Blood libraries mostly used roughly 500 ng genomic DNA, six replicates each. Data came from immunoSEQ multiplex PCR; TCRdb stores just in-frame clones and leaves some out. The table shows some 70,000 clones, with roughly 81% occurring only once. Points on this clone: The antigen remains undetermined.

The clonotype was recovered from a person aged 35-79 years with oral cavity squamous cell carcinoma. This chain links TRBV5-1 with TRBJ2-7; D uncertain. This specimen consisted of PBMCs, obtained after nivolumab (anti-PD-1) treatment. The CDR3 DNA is TGCGCCAGCAGCTTGACGCACAGCTCCTACGAGCAGTACTTC. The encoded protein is CASSLTHSSYEQYF.